This paragraph reports one TCR beta chain. What it recognizes is unknown. This entry is derived from a study of cytomegalovirus exposure and HLA in healthy donors. For the study at large: Approximately 180 million T cells yielded around 100 million unique TCR beta sequences, as an earlier analysis found.

Primers: 60 Vbeta forward and 13 Jbeta reverse. The repertoire was sequenced with immunoSEQ multiplex PCR; TCRdb's copy has only in-frame clones and lacks some. The sample contains 150,000 to 200,000 clones, around 84% of which appear only once. Study conclusions and caveats: A later analysis found that most CMV-associated TCR beta chains appeared HLA-restricted. Links to common viral pathogens appeared, in a later analysis, for several of the most significant clusters. For TCR beta chains, V- and J-gene trimming was later linked to a missense DCLRE1C variant.

With 6 bases clipped from V and 10 bases from J, the junction kept 14 bases outside the gene matches. The CDR3 covers 16 residues. Germline V lookup: CDR1 SGHTA, CDR2 FQGTGA. The chain employs TRBV7-3 and TRBJ2-1; TRBD2 matches 11 bases. The sequence was collected from a woman aged 45-60 years in good health and CMV-seropositive. The sample taken for sequencing was PBMCs. The CDR3 DNA sequence: TGTGCCAGCAGTCGTCCTACTAGCGGGGGCCCCGGGGAGCAGTTCTTC. As protein: CASSRPTSGGPGEQFF.